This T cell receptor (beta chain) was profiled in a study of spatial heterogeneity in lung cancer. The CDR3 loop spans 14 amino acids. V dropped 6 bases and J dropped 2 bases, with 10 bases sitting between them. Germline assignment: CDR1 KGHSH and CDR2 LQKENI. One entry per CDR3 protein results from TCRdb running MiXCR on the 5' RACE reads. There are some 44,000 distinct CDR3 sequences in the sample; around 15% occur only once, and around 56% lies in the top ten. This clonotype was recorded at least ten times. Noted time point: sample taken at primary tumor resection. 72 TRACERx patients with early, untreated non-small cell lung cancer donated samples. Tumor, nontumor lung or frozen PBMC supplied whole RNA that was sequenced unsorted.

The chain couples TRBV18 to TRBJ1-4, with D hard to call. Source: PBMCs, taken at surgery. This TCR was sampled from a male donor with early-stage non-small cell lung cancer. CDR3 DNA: TGTGCCAGCTCTTCTACCGGGACTAATGAAAAACTGTTTTTT. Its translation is CASSSTGTNEKLFF.